The rows below give T cell receptor beta chains drawn from one sample of a study of T cell responses to AZD1222 COVID-19 vaccine. TCRdb keeps only in-frame clones here, not all; method: immunoSEQ multiplex PCR. The table shows 140,000 to 150,000 clones, with 80% to 90% occurring only once. Sequenced material: peripheral blood, taken on day 0 of AZD1222 vaccination. These receptors all stem from an adult in good health. The CDR3 runs from the conserved cysteine through the conserved F or W. Each record gives: J gene, D gene, V gene, clone size, CDR3 protein, CDR3 DNA. D genes are given only for firm matches. The listing skips clone size in some rows; elsewhere it reads once, few, many or a size class.

j_call: TRBJ1-6
d_call: NA
v_call: TRBV6-5
clone_size: NA
cdr3_aa: CASSYPAHNSPLHF
cdr3_nt: TGTGCCAGCAGTTACCCAGCTCATAATTCACCCCTCCACTTT

j_call: TRBJ2-7
d_call: NA
v_call: TRBV18
clone_size: NA
cdr3_aa: CASSPRLSGSYEQYF
cdr3_nt: TGTGCCAGCTCACCACGTCTGAGCGGTTCCTACGAGCAGTACTTC

j_call: TRBJ2-7
d_call: TRBD2
v_call: TRBV11-2
clone_size: NA
cdr3_aa: CASRTSGRNYEQYF
cdr3_nt: TGTGCCAGCCGGACTAGCGGGAGGAACTACGAGCAGTACTTC

j_call: TRBJ2-5
d_call: TRBD2
v_call: TRBV5-1
clone_size: NA
cdr3_aa: CASSLDTGRARETQYF
cdr3_nt: TGCGCCAGCAGCTTGGATACCGGGAGGGCCAGGGAGACCCAGTACTTC

j_call: TRBJ2-3
d_call: NA
v_call: TRBV6-6
clone_size: NA
cdr3_aa: CASSYDRTTDTQYF
cdr3_nt: TGTGCCAGCAGTTACGATCGTACCACAGATACGCAGTATTTT

j_call: TRBJ1-4
d_call: NA
v_call: TRBV5-1
clone_size: once
cdr3_aa: CASSFQQQGANEKLFF
cdr3_nt: TGCGCCAGCAGCTTCCAACAACAGGGAGCTAATGAAAAACTGTTTTTT

j_call: TRBJ2-6
d_call: TRBD1
v_call: TRBV19
clone_size: NA
cdr3_aa: CASGDREWANVLTF
cdr3_nt: TGTGCCAGTGGGGACAGGGAGTGGGCCAACGTCCTGACTTTC

j_call: TRBJ1-3
d_call: NA
v_call: TRBV5-1
clone_size: NA
cdr3_aa: CASSLVPFSGNTIYF
cdr3_nt: TGCGCCAGCAGCTTGGTGCCGTTCTCTGGAAACACCATATATTTT

j_call: TRBJ2-3
d_call: TRBD2
v_call: TRBV5-5
clone_size: NA
cdr3_aa: CASTSVPGAGSADTQYF
cdr3_nt: TGTGCCAGCACCTCGGTACCCGGAGCGGGAAGCGCGGATACGCAGTATTTT

j_call: TRBJ1-1
d_call: NA
v_call: TRBV6-5
clone_size: NA
cdr3_aa: CASTFPLNTEAFF
cdr3_nt: TGTGCCAGCACGTTCCCCCTGAACACTGAAGCTTTCTTT

j_call: TRBJ1-6
d_call: NA
v_call: TRBV28
clone_size: NA
cdr3_aa: CASSLNSPLHF
cdr3_nt: TGTGCCAGCAGTCTCAATTCACCCCTCCACTTT

j_call: TRBJ2-2
d_call: NA
v_call: TRBV6-5
clone_size: NA
cdr3_aa: CASSYSRGSTGELFF
cdr3_nt: TGTGCCAGCAGTTACTCACGTGGTAGCACCGGGGAGCTGTTTTTT

j_call: TRBJ2-3
d_call: NA
v_call: TRBV7-9
clone_size: NA
cdr3_aa: CASSPPGVWRASDTQYF
cdr3_nt: TGTGCCAGCAGCCCTCCGGGGGTCTGGAGGGCCTCAGATACGCAGTATTTT

j_call: TRBJ2-2
d_call: TRBD2
v_call: TRBV5-4
clone_size: few
cdr3_aa: CASGRTGLVSGELFF
cdr3_nt: TGTGCCAGCGGAAGAACGGGACTAGTCTCTGGGGAGCTGTTTTTT

j_call: TRBJ1-2
d_call: NA
v_call: TRBV9
clone_size: few
cdr3_aa: CASSVTPKLSMGGDGYTF
cdr3_nt: TGTGCCAGCAGCGTAACCCCTAAGTTGTCCATGGGGGGCGATGGCTACACCTTC

j_call: TRBJ2-7
d_call: NA
v_call: TRBV5-5
clone_size: NA
cdr3_aa: CASSAPLRGARYEQYF
cdr3_nt: TGTGCCAGCAGCGCCCCTCTTCGGGGCGCACGTTACGAGCAGTACTTC

j_call: TRBJ1-1
d_call: TRBD1
v_call: TRBV6-5
clone_size: NA
cdr3_aa: CASSQGTGGTEAFF
cdr3_nt: TGTGCCAGCAGCCAGGGGACAGGTGGCACTGAAGCTTTCTTT

j_call: TRBJ2-1
d_call: NA
v_call: TRBV19
clone_size: once
cdr3_aa: CASSIIRAGEQFF
cdr3_nt: TGTGCCAGTAGTATAATCAGGGCAGGGGAGCAGTTCTTC

j_call: TRBJ2-7
d_call: NA
v_call: TRBV30
clone_size: once
cdr3_aa: CAWSTLGGYEQYF
cdr3_nt: TGTGCCTGGAGTACTTTGGGGGGCTACGAGCAGTACTTC

j_call: TRBJ2-1
d_call: NA
v_call: TRBV6-9
clone_size: NA
cdr3_aa: CASSPRAGTMGPVYNEQFF
cdr3_nt: TGTGCCAGCAGTCCCCGGGCCGGTACGATGGGACCGGTATACAATGAGCAGTTCTTC

j_call: TRBJ2-1
d_call: NA
v_call: TRBV7-9
clone_size: NA
cdr3_aa: CASRSDLVNEQFF
cdr3_nt: TGTGCCAGCAGATCGGACCTCGTCAATGAGCAGTTCTTC

j_call: TRBJ2-7
d_call: NA
v_call: TRBV5-1
clone_size: NA
cdr3_aa: CASHEVRYEQYF
cdr3_nt: TGCGCCAGCCATGAGGTCAGATACGAGCAGTACTTC

j_call: TRBJ1-5
d_call: NA
v_call: TRBV5-5
clone_size: NA
cdr3_aa: CASSLQTYQPQHF
cdr3_nt: TGTGCCAGCAGCTTACAGACTTATCAGCCCCAGCATTTT

j_call: TRBJ1-6
d_call: TRBD1
v_call: TRBV15
clone_size: NA
cdr3_aa: CATSPDRANSPLHF
cdr3_nt: TGTGCCACCAGTCCGGACAGGGCGAATTCACCCCTCCACTTT

j_call: TRBJ1-5
d_call: NA
v_call: TRBV6-2/TRBV6-3
clone_size: once
cdr3_aa: CASSFDQETPYSNQPQHF
cdr3_nt: TGTGCCAGCAGCTTCGACCAAGAAACCCCCTATAGCAATCAGCCCCAGCATTTT

j_call: TRBJ2-4
d_call: NA
v_call: TRBV10-1
clone_size: NA
cdr3_aa: CAGAQTAAKNIQYF
cdr3_nt: TGCGCCGGGGCCCAAACAGCGGCCAAAAACATTCAGTACTTC

j_call: TRBJ2-7
d_call: TRBD1
v_call: TRBV28
clone_size: NA
cdr3_aa: CASSLGGTGSYEQYF
cdr3_nt: TGTGCCAGCAGTTTAGGAGGGACAGGTTCCTACGAGCAGTACTTC

j_call: TRBJ1-1
d_call: NA
v_call: TRBV5-1
clone_size: NA
cdr3_aa: CASSSSPTEAFF
cdr3_nt: TGCGCCAGCAGCTCAAGCCCCACTGAAGCTTTCTTT

j_call: TRBJ2-7
d_call: NA
v_call: TRBV28
clone_size: NA
cdr3_aa: CASSFRDNPYEQYF
cdr3_nt: TGTGCCAGCAGTTTCCGGGACAATCCCTACGAGCAGTACTTC

j_call: TRBJ1-5
d_call: NA
v_call: TRBV28
clone_size: NA
cdr3_aa: CASSRTWGQPQHF
cdr3_nt: TGTGCCAGCAGTCGAACGTGGGGTCAGCCCCAGCATTTT

j_call: TRBJ1-6
d_call: NA
v_call: TRBV7-2
clone_size: NA
cdr3_aa: CASSLVQGRINSPLHF
cdr3_nt: TGTGCCAGCAGCTTAGTTCAGGGCCGGATTAATTCACCCCTCCACTTT

j_call: TRBJ1-2
d_call: NA
v_call: TRBV9
clone_size: once
cdr3_aa: CASSVREDYGYTF
cdr3_nt: TGTGCCAGCAGCGTAAGAGAGGACTATGGCTACACCTTC

j_call: TRBJ1-6
d_call: NA
v_call: TRBV10-3
clone_size: NA
cdr3_aa: CAISERGGVQGSPLHF
cdr3_nt: TGTGCCATCAGCGAGAGGGGTGGGGTCCAGGGTTCACCCCTCCACTTT

j_call: TRBJ1-4
d_call: NA
v_call: TRBV19
clone_size: NA
cdr3_aa: CASSIGGRTNEKLFF
cdr3_nt: TGTGCCAGTAGTATTGGGGGCAGGACTAATGAAAAACTGTTTTTT

j_call: TRBJ1-2
d_call: NA
v_call: TRBV6-5
clone_size: NA
cdr3_aa: CASRPDSSNYGYTF
cdr3_nt: TGTGCCAGCAGACCCGACAGTTCTAACTATGGCTACACCTTC

j_call: TRBJ1-2
d_call: NA
v_call: TRBV7-2
clone_size: few
cdr3_aa: CASSFWGAYGYTF
cdr3_nt: TGTGCCAGCAGCTTTTGGGGGGCCTATGGCTACACCTTC

j_call: TRBJ2-1
d_call: NA
v_call: TRBV9
clone_size: NA
cdr3_aa: CASSVRTHSSVSYNEQFF
cdr3_nt: TGTGCCAGCAGCGTCAGGACACACTCATCTGTCTCCTACAATGAGCAGTTCTTC

j_call: TRBJ1-4
d_call: NA
v_call: TRBV6-5
clone_size: once
cdr3_aa: CASSPRGAWEKLFF
cdr3_nt: TGTGCCAGCAGTCCCCGAGGGGCTTGGGAAAAACTGTTTTTT

j_call: TRBJ2-7
d_call: NA
v_call: TRBV27
clone_size: once
cdr3_aa: CASSVRVEVGYEQYF
cdr3_nt: TGTGCCAGCAGTGTCCGCGTTGAGGTCGGGTACGAGCAGTACTTC

j_call: TRBJ2-7
d_call: NA
v_call: TRBV3-1/TRBV3-2
clone_size: NA
cdr3_aa: CASSRQVGSYEQYF
cdr3_nt: TGTGCCAGCAGCCGGCAGGTCGGCTCCTACGAGCAGTACTTC

j_call: TRBJ1-4
d_call: NA
v_call: TRBV3-1/TRBV3-2
clone_size: NA
cdr3_aa: CASSRGTANEKLFF
cdr3_nt: TGTGCCAGCAGCCGGGGAACAGCTAATGAAAAACTGTTTTTT

j_call: TRBJ2-7
d_call: NA
v_call: TRBV12-3/TRBV12-4
clone_size: NA
cdr3_aa: CASSRLPTLEQYF
cdr3_nt: TGTGCCAGCAGTCGACTGCCAACTTTGGAGCAGTACTTC

j_call: TRBJ1-3
d_call: NA
v_call: TRBV30
clone_size: NA
cdr3_aa: CAWSRNSGNTIYF
cdr3_nt: TGTGCCTGGAGTAGGAACAGTGGAAACACCATATATTTT